This TCR beta chain was captured in a study of blood T cell repertoires in COVID-19. Overall study: Researchers got acute and convalescent COVID-19 samples from the United States, Italy and Spain. PBMCs, B-cell-depleted T cells, or T cells provided the cDNA or gDNA that made up the material.

As processed by the authors: Amplification of reference gene primers was used by the study to estimate nucleated cell counts. Using immunoSEQ multiplex PCR, the repertoire was profiled, and TCRdb retains in-frame clones only, with some absent. V, J and clone size are taken as reported in that table, and D and trimming were inferred from the DNA itself. The table records about 210,000 clones, roughly four fifths of them present only once. The receptor was isolated from a woman between 40 and 50 years old with active or convalescent COVID-19. Sequenced input: peripheral blood.

CDR3 sequence: CASSQDVGHALYEQYF. CDR3 nucleotides: TGCGCCAGCAGCCAAGATGTGGGACATGCACTTTACGAGCAGTACTTC. V is TRBV4-3 and J is TRBJ2-7, with D possibly being TRBD1 (6 bases). Trimming pared 0 bases from V and 4 bases from J, leaving 16 bases between. This CDR3 region has 16 residues. Germline lookup yields CDR1 LGHNA and CDR2 YSLEER.